The rows below give T cell receptor beta chains drawn from one sample of a study of Graves' ophthalmopathy and Graves' hyperthyroidism. Each CDR3 protein gets one entry after TCRdb re-called the multiplex PCR reads with MiXCR. The table has over a million distinct CDR3 sequences, roughly two fifths seen once. What was sequenced was peripheral blood or thyroid tissue (not recorded which). The receptors originated from an adult man with Graves' hyperthyroidism. CDR3s include the opening cysteine and the closing phenylalanine or tryptophan. The D gene is left open where the match is weak. Clone sizes are given selectively: once, few, many, or a class where the clone is expanded.

TRBJ2-7 | . | TRBV10-3 | TRBD2 | TGTGCCATCAGTGGCGGGAGGGCCCTGGGCGAGCAGTACTTC | CAISGGRALGEQYF
TRBJ1-2 | few | TRBV29-1 | . | TGCAGCGTTGAAGATGGAGTCAGCCGGCGTTCTCACTATGGCTACACCTTC | CSVEDGVSRRSHYGYTF
TRBJ1-4 | many | TRBV5-1 | . | TGCGCCAGCACCCCAGAGCTTGAGGGAAAACTGTTTTTT | CASTPELEGKLFF
TRBJ1-6 | many | TRBV9 | . | TGTGCCAGCAGCGGGACAGTCCATAATTCACCCCTCCACTTT | CASSGTVHNSPLHF
TRBJ1-1 | . | TRBV20-1 | . | TGCAGTGCTAGAGATTTCGGGCGGTCAGCAGCTAGAACTGAAGCTTTCTTT | CSARDFGRSAARTEAFF
TRBJ1-5 | many | TRBV25-1 | TRBD1 | TGTGCCAGCAGTGAAGGACAGGAAGATCAGCCCCAGCATTTT | CASSEGQEDQPQHF
TRBJ2-5 | many | TRBV20-1 | TRBD2 | TGCAGTGCTAGAGATCCCGGGGGGTGGGAGACCCAGTACTTC | CSARDPGGWETQYF
TRBJ1-5 | . | TRBV19 | . | TGTGCCAGTAGTATTAGTGCTACAGATTATCAGCCCCAGCATTTT | CASSISATDYQPQHF
TRBJ1-2 | . | TRBV7-8 | TRBD1 | TGTGCCAGCAGCTTCAGCCGGGACAGGGCGTTCGTCCGGGGTGGCTACACCTTC | CASSFSRDRAFVRGGYTF
TRBJ2-5 | . | TRBV4-1 | . | TGCGCCAGCAGCCAAGATAGGTGGCAGCAAGAGACCCAGTACTTC | CASSQDRWQQETQYF
TRBJ1-1 | . | TRBV10-3 | . | TGTGCCAGCAGTGAGCCTGCGAGTTTGTCCCCTCATACTGAAGCTTTCTTT | CASSEPASLSPHTEAFF
TRBJ1-2 | . | TRBV5-1 | TRBD1 | TGCGCCAGCAGCTTGGGGACAGGGCTGGATGGCTACACCTTC | CASSLGTGLDGYTF
TRBJ2-5 | many | TRBV5-5 | . | TGTGCCAGCAGCTTGTCCGGCCCGGGGGAGACCCAGTACTTC | CASSLSGPGETQYF
TRBJ1-1 | . | TRBV5-4 | . | TGTGCCAGCAGCGGAGGGGTTATCACTGAAGCTTTCTTT | CASSGGVITEAFF
TRBJ2-2 | . | TRBV7-9 | . | TGTGCCAGCAGCTTCGGGGCAGGATCGGGCGGGGAGCTGTTTTTT | CASSFGAGSGGELFF
TRBJ2-1 | . | TRBV2 | TRBD1 | TGTGCCAGCAGTGGGGACAGACTACCCAATGAGCAGTTCTTC | CASSGDRLPNEQFF
TRBJ1-4 | . | TRBV6-6 | . | TGTGCCAGCAGTTACAAGGGGGGACGTGAAAAACTGTTTTTT | CASSYKGGREKLFF
TRBJ2-2 | many | TRBV7-9 | . | TGTGCCAGCAGGTTCAGGGGATTTCACACCGGGGAGCTGTTTTTT | CASRFRGFHTGELFF
TRBJ1-1 | many | TRBV24-1 | . | TGTGCCACCAGGCCAGGGACCGGGGGCACTGAAGCTTTCTTT | CATRPGTGGTEAFF
TRBJ2-5 | . | TRBV4-3 | . | TGCGCCAGCAGCCAAGACCCCAGCGAGGGAGAGACCCAGTACTTC | CASSQDPSEGETQYF
TRBJ1-2 | . | TRBV2 | . | TGTGCCAGCAACTGGGGGCAGGTTAACTATGGCTACACCTTC | CASNWGQVNYGYTF
TRBJ2-7 | . | TRBV20-1 | . | TGCAGTGCCGACAGACCGAGACTACTGAGGGACCGTCGATCCTACGAGCAGTACTTC | CSADRPRLLRDRRSYEQYF
TRBJ2-7 | few | TRBV12-3/TRBV12-4 | TRBD2 | TGTGCCAGCAGTTCCGGACTAGTCAGCTCCTACGAGCAGTACTTC | CASSSGLVSSYEQYF
TRBJ2-7 | few | TRBV2 | . | TGTGCCAGCTTGGGGCTACGTCTCTCCTACGAGCAGTACTTC | CASLGLRLSYEQYF
TRBJ1-2 | . | TRBV6-6 | TRBD1 | TGTGCCAGCGGGAAGACAGGGCACTATGGCTACACCTTC | CASGKTGHYGYTF
TRBJ2-7 | . | TRBV7-8 | TRBD2 | TGTGCCAGCAGCTCGACTAGCGGGAAAATCGAGCAGTACTTC | CASSSTSGKIEQYF
TRBJ1-4 | . | TRBV6-5 | . | TGTGCCAGCGTTGACCCGCCAGGAACTAATGAAAAACTGTTTTTT | CASVDPPGTNEKLFF
TRBJ1-1 | many | TRBV20-1 | TRBD1 | TGCAGGGTGGGACAGTTCACTGAAGCTTTCTTT | CRVGQFTEAFF
TRBJ1-6 | . | TRBV10-3 | TRBD1 | TGTGCCGGCAGAAGGACAGGGGACAATTCACCCCTCCACTTT | CAGRRTGDNSPLHF
TRBJ1-6 | many | TRBV12-3/TRBV12-4 | . | TGTGCCAGCAGTCCCCGACGGGATAATTCACCCCTCCACTTT | CASSPRRDNSPLHF
TRBJ1-2 | . | TRBV12-3/TRBV12-4 | TRBD1 | TGTGCCAGCAGTCAGCTACAGGGGGCGCCTGGCTACACCTTC | CASSQLQGAPGYTF
TRBJ2-2 | . | TRBV4-2 | TRBD2 | TGTGCCAGCAGCCAAGCGACTAGCGGGAGGGGGAACACCGGGGAGCTGTTTTTT | CASSQATSGRGNTGELFF
TRBJ2-5 | . | TRBV3-1 | . | TGTGCCAGCAGCCCAGGGAACACCCCGGAGACCCAGTACTTC | CASSPGNTPETQYF